This T cell receptor (beta chain) appears in the sequencing data of a study of Ad26.COV2.S vaccination and SARS-CoV-2 variants. Assay: immunoSEQ multiplex PCR; the TCRdb copy retains only in-frame clones and omits some. The sample has hundreds of thousands of clones; about four fifths are singletons. Treatment meaning: 15 to 20 received Ad26.COV2.S at low or high dose, single or two shots; roughly five received placebo; per-sample allocation not given. Day 63 after the first injection of vaccine or placebo was the sampling time. This clonotype was obtained from a person between 18 and 59 years old who received the Ad26.COV2.S COVID-19 vaccine or a placebo. The sequencing here drew on peripheral blood, taken in a trial of Ad26.COV2.S vaccine versus placebo.

The CDR3 sequence is CAWSLIALGNTGELFF. CDR3 nucleotide sequence: TGTGCCTGGAGTTTGATAGCCCTGGGGAACACCGGGGAGCTGTTTTTT. The V call is TRBV30, the J call TRBJ2-2; D gene unclear. CDR3 size: 16 residues. V was trimmed by 2 bases and J by 1 base, leaving 14 bases between them. Germline CDR1 and CDR2: GTSNPN and SVGIG (reference sequence).